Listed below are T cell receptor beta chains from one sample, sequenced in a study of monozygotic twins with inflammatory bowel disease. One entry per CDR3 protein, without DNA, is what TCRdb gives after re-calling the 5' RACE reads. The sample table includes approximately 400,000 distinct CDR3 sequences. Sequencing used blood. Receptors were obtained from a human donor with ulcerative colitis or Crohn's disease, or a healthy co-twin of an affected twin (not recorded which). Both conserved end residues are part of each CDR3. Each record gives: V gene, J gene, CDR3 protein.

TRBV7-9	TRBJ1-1	CASLVLPDAEAFF
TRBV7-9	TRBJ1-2	CASSLAQTGRGYTF
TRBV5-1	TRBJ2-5	CASSLKTSGRSRETQYF
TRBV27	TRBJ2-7	CASSPTGRSAYEQYF
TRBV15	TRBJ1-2	CATSKQGMSSYTF
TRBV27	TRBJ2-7	CASSPSGAYEQYF
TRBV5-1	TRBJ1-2	CASSSEGNYGYTF
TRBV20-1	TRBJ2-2	CSARTKKGAASPGELFF
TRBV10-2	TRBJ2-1	CASSAAGSFGEQFF
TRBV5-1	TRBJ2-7	CASSLAGGLLDEQYF
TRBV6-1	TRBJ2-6	CASSPIEGLSGANVLTF
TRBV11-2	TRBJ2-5	CASSLGTSGGARQETQYF
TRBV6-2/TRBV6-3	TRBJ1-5	CASSYIGTLWQPQHF
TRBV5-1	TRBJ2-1	CASSLGGRSYNEQFF
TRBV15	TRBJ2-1	CATSPHGSYNEQFF
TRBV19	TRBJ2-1	CASSMTGGFNEQFF
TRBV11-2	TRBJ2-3	CASTRLLQGPRDTQYF
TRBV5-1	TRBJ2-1	CASINPGQGRHEQFF
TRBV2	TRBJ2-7	CASRSDSYEQYF
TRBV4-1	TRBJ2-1	CASSQAVPGTGYNEQFF
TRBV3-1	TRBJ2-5	CASSQGPAGEYQETQYF
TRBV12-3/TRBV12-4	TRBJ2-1	CASSFSQEQFF
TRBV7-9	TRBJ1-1	CASSSEGKSQAFF
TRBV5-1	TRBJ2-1	CASSVGDRYNEQFF
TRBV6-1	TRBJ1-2	CASSPEGGFPYGYTF
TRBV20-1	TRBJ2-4	CSASEGPKNIQYF
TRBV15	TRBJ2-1	CATSRGSGSIHEQFF
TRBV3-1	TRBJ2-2	CASSQVGTGELFF
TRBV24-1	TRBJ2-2	CATSDSLEVPETGELFF
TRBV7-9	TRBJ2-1	CASSLEWLAGLYNEQFF
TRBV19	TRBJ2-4	CASSIGGTLTAKNIQYF
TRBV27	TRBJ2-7	CATQSLAGAYEQYF
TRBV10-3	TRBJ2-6	CAISDIGSSGANALTF
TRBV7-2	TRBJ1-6	CASSLIKGGSSPLHF
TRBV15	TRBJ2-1	CATRESGRGSYNEQFF
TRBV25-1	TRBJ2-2	CASSEWALGQSGTGELFF
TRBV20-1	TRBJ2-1	CSASPSDSYNEQFF
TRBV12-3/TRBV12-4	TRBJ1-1	CASSLAAARLNTEAFF
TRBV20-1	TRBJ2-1	CSASLGSSYNEQFF
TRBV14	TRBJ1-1	CASSLRTGIGTEAFF
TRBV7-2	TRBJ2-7	CASSVSAGASEQYF
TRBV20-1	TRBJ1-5	CSAGLGGSNQPQHF
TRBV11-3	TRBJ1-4	CASSFHLGVKLFF
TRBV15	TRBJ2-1	CATSSPRGLILEQFF
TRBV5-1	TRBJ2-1	CASSQNGQRGSYNEQFF
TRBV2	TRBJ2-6	CASSTRTSGRPTPNVLTF
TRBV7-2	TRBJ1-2	CASSSPGGYGYTF
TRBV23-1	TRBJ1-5	CASSQKQGWGNQPQHF
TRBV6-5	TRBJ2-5	CASSYWRGAVQETQYF
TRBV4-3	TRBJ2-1	CASSQDIPRSYNEQFF
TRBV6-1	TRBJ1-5	CASSSGRATDSNQPQHF
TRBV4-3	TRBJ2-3	CASSQVLAGVVKGGDTQYF
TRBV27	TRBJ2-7	CASKVETSSYEQYF
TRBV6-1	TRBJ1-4	CASSLGASSYATNEKLFF